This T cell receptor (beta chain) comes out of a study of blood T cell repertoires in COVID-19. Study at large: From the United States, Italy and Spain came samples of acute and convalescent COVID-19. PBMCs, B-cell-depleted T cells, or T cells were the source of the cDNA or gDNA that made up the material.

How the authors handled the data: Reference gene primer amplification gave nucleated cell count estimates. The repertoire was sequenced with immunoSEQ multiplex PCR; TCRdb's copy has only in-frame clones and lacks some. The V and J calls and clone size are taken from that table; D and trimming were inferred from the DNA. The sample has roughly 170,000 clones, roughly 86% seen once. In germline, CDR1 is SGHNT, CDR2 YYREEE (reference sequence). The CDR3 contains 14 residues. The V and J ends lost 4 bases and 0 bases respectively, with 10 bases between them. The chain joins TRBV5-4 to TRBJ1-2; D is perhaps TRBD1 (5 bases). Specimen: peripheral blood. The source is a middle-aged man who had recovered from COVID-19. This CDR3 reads CASSEGQPNYGYTF. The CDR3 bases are TGTGCCAGCAGCGAAGGACAACCTAACTATGGCTACACCTTC.